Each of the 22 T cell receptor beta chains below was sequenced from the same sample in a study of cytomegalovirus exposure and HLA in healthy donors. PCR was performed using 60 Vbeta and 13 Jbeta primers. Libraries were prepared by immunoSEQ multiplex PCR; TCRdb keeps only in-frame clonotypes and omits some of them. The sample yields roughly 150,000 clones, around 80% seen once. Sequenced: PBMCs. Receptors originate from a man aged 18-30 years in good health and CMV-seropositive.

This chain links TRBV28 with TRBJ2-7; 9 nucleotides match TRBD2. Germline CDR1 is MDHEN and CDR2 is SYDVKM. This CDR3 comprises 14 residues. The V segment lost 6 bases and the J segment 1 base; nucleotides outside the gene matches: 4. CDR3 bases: TGTGCCAGCAGACGGGCGGGAGGGTCCTACGAGCAGTACTTC. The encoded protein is CASRRAGGSYEQYF. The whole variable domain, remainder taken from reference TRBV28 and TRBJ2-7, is DVKVTQSSRYLVKRTGEKVFLECVQDMDHENMFWYRQDPGLGLRLIYFSYDVKMKEKGDIPEGYSVSREKKERFSLILESASTNQTSMYLCASRRAGGSYEQYFGPGTRLTVT.

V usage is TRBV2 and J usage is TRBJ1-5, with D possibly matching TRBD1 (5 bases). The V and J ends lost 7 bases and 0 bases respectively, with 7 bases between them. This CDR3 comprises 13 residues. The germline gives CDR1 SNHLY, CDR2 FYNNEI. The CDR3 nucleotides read TGTGCCAGCACCAGGGATAGCAATCAGCCCCAGCATTTT. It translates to CASTRDSNQPQHF. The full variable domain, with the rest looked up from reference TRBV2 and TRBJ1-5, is EPEVTQTPSHQVTQMGQEVILRCVPISNHLYFYWYRQILGQKVEFLVSFYNNEISEKSEIFDDQFSVERPDGSNFTLKIRSTKLEDSAMYFCASTRDSNQPQHFGDGTRLSIL.

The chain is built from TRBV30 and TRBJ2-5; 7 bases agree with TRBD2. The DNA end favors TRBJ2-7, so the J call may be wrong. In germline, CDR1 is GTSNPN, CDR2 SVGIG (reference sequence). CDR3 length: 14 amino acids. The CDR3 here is CAWSSLRGDHEQYF. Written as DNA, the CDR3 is TGTGCCTGGAGTTCCCTCCGGGGGGACCACGAGCAGTACTTC.

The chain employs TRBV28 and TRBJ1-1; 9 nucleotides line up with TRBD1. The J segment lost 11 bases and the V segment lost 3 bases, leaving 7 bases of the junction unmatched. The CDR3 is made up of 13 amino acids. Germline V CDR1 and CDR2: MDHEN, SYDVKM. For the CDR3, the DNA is TGTGCCAGCAGTTTCGAACGGGACAGGGAGGCTTTCTTT. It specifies CASSFERDREAFF.

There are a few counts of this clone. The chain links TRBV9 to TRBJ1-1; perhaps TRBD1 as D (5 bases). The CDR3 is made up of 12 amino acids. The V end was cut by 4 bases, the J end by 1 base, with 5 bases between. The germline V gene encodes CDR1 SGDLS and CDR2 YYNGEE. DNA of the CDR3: TGTGCCAGCAGCAGGGGGAACACTGAAGCTTTCTTT. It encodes CASSRGNTEAFF.

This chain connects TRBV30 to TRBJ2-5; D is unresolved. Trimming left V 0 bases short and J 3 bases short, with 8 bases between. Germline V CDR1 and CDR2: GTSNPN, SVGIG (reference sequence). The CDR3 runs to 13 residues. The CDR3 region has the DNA TGTGCCTGGAGTGTGGCAGCGAAAGAGACCCAGTACTTC. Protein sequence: CAWSVAAKETQYF.

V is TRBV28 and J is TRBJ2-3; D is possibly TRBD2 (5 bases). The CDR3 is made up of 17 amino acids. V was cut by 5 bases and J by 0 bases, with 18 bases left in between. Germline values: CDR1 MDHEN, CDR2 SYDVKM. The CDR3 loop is CASSKSGIWLSTDTQYF. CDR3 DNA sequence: TGTGCCAGCAGTAAGTCCGGGATCTGGCTTAGCACAGATACGCAGTATTTT.

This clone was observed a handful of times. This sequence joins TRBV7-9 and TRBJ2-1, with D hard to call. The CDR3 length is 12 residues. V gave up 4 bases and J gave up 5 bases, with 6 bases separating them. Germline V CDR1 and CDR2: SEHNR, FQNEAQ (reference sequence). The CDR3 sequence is CASSSYHNEQFF. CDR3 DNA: TGTGCCAGCAGCTCCTATCACAATGAGCAGTTCTTC.

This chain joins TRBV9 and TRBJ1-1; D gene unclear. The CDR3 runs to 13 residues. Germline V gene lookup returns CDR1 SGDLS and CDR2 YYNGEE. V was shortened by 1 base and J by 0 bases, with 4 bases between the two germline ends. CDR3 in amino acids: CASSVLLNTEAFF. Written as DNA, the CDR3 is TGTGCCAGCAGCGTACTGTTGAACACTGAAGCTTTCTTT.

CDR3 sequence reads: CASSDPTTGSGGYTF. In nucleotides, the CDR3 is TGTGCCAGCAGTGACCCTACGACAGGTTCCGGTGGCTACACCTTC. The chain combines TRBV6-1 with TRBJ1-2, with a weak D call TRBD1 (6 bases). The CDR3 runs to 15 residues. The germline gives CDR1 MNHNS, CDR2 SASEGT. With 3 bases removed from V and 7 bases from J, the gap between germline ends came to 18 bases.

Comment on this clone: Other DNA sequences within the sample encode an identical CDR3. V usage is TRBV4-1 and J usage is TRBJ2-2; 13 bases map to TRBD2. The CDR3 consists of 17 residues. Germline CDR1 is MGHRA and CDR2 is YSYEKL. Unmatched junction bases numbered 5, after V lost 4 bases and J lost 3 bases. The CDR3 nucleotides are TGCGCCAGCAGCCCTAGAGGACTAGCGGGAGACACCGGGGAGCTGTTTTTT. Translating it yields CASSPRGLAGDTGELFF.

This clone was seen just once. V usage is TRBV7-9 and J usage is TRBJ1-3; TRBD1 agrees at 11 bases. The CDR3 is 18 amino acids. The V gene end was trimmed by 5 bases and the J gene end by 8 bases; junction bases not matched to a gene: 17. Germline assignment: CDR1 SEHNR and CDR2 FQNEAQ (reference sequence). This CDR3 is CASSPPIRGQGVEDTIYF. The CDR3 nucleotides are TGTGCCAGCAGCCCACCAATTCGGGGACAGGGGGTTGAGGACACCATATATTTT.

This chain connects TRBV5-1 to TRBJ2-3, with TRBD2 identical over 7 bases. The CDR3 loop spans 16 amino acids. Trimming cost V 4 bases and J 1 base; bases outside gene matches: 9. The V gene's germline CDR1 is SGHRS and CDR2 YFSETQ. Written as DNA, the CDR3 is TGCGCCAGCAGCCAACCAGCGGGGACGGGCACAGATACGCAGTATTTT. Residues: CASSQPAGTGTDTQYF.

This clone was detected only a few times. The CDR3 loop reads CASSLTPTVAGALYEQYF. The CDR3 DNA reads TGCGCCAGCAGCTTAACGCCCACAGTAGCGGGAGCGCTGTACGAGCAGTACTTC. V gene TRBV5-1 combines with J gene TRBJ2-7, with 9 bases fitting TRBD2. The CDR3 is made up of 18 amino acids. Trimming at V came to 2 bases and at J to 4 bases, leaving 16 bases not matched to a gene. The germline V gene encodes CDR1 SGHRS and CDR2 YFSETQ. Combining the CDR3 with reference TRBV5-1 and TRBJ2-7 gives the whole variable domain KAGVTQTPRYLIKTRGQQVTLSCSPISGHRSVSWYQQTPGQGLQFLFEYFSETQRNKGNFPGRFSGRQFSNSRSEMNVSTLELGDSALYLCASSLTPTVAGALYEQYFGPGTRLTVT.

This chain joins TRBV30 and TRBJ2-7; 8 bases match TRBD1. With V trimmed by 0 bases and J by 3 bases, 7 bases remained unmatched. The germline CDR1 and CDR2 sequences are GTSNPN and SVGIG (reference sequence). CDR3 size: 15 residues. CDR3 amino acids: CAWSVMPGGDYEQYF. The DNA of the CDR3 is TGTGCCTGGAGTGTAATGCCAGGGGGCGACTACGAGCAGTACTTC.

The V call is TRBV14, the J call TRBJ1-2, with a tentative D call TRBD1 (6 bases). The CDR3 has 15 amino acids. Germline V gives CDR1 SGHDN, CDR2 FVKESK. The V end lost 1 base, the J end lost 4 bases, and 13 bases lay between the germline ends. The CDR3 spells CASSQGWDIGYGYTF. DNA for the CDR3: TGTGCCAGCAGCCAAGGGTGGGACATCGGCTATGGCTACACCTTC.

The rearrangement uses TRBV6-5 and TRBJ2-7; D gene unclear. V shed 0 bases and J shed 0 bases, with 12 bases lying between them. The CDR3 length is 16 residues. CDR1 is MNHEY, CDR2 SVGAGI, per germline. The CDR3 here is CASSYSNSPRSYEQYF. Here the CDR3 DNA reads TGTGCCAGCAGTTACTCGAACAGTCCTCGCTCCTACGAGCAGTACTTC.

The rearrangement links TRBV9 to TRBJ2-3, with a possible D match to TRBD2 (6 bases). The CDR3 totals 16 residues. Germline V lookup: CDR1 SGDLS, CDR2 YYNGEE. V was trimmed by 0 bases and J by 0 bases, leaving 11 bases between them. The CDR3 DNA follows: TGTGCCAGCAGCGTAGGGAGGGACGGGAGCACAGATACGCAGTATTTT. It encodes CASSVGRDGSTDTQYF.

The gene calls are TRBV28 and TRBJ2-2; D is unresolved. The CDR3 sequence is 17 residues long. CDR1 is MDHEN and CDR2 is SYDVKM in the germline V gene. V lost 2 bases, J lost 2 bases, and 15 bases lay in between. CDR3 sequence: CASSLPLGRRNTGELFF. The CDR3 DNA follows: TGTGCCAGCAGTTTACCCCTGGGCAGAAGAAACACCGGGGAGCTGTTTTTT.

The CDR3 nucleotides are TGTGCCAGCAGCCAGGCCGGGACAGGGCTAGACTACGAGCAGTACTTC. This gives the protein CASSQAGTGLDYEQYF. V usage is TRBV13 and J usage is TRBJ2-7; TRBD1 matches 9 bases. The germline V gene has CDR1 PRHDT and CDR2 FYEKMQ (reference sequence). With 5 bases clipped from V and 3 bases from J, the junction kept 11 bases outside the gene matches. The CDR3 totals 16 residues.

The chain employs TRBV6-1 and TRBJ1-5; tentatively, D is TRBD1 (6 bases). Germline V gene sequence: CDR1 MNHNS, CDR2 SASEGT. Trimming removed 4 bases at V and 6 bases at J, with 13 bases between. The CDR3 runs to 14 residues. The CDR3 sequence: CASSVSGVSQPQHF. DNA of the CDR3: TGTGCCAGCAGTGTTTCAGGGGTCTCTCAGCCCCAGCATTTT.

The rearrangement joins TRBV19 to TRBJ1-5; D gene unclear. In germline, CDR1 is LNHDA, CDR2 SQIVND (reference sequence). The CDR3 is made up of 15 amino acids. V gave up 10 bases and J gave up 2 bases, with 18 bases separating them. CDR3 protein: CATTWSDRGNQPQHF. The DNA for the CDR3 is TGTGCCACCACCTGGAGCGACCGAGGCAATCAGCCCCAGCATTTT. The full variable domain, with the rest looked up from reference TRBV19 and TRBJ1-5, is DGGITQSPKYLFRKEGQNVTLSCEQNLNHDAMYWYRQDPGQGLRLIYYSQIVNDFQKGDIAEGYSVSREKKESFPLTVTSAQKNPTAFYLCATTWSDRGNQPQHFGDGTRLSIL.